This T cell receptor beta chain emerged from a study of graft-versus-host responses after intestinal transplantation. The table came from immunoSEQ multiplex PCR; TCRdb's copy has only in-frame clones and leaves some out. The sample records under 150,000 clones, approximately 94% being singletons. As for this clone: What it recognizes is unknown.

Germline-derived CDR1 and CDR2 are SNHLY and FYNNEI. Trimming at V came to 5 bases and at J to 7 bases, leaving 8 bases not matched to a gene. The CDR3 runs 15 residues. This sample comprised unstimulated CD4+ T cells sorted from spleen or lymph node cells, obtained before intestinal transplant. J is TRBJ1-1 and V is TRBV2, with 12 bases aligning to TRBD1. The source is a human donor who received an intestinal transplant. The CDR3 coding sequence is TGTGCCAGCAGTTGGGGGACAGGGGGCTGGAATGAAGCTTTCTTT. Translated: CASSWGTGGWNEAFF.